This TCR beta chain was found in a study of blood T cell repertoires in COVID-19. Study details: The samples span acute and convalescent COVID-19 from the United States, Italy and Spain.

This CDR3 has 14 amino acids. CDR1 and CDR2 (germline): SGHNT, YENEEA. V was clipped by 1 base and J by 2 bases, with 6 bases between them. Using immunoSEQ multiplex PCR, the repertoire was profiled, and TCRdb retains in-frame clones only, with some absent. The sample consists of around 75,000 clones, around nine tenths of them appearing once. The chain joins TRBV11-3 to TRBJ1-3, with D hard to call. The sequencing input was peripheral blood. This TCR was recovered from a human donor in a cohort sampled during active COVID-19. The CDR3 DNA is TGTGCCAGCAGCTTAGCAGATCCTGGAAACACCATATATTTT. This translates into CASSLADPGNTIYF. Full variable domain (outside the CDR3, taken from reference TRBV11-3 and TRBJ1-3): EAGVVQSPRYKIIEKKQPVAFWCNPISGHNTLYWYLQNLGQGPELLIRYENEEAVDDSQLPKDRFSAERLKGVDSTLKIQPAELGDSAVYLCASSLADPGNTIYFGEGSWLTVV.